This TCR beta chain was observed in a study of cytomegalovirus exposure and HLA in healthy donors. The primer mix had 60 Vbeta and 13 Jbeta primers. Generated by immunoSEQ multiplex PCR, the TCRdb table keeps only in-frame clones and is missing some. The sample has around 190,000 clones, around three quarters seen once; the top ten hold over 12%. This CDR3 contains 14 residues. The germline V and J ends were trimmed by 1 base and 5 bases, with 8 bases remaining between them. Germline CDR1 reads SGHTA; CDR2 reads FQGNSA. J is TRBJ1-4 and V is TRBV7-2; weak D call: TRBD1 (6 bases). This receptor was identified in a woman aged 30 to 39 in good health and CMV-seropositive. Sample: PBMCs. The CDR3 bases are TGTGCCAGCAGCTTAGACAGGGTCAATGAAAAACTGTTTTTT. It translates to CASSLDRVNEKLFF.